This T cell receptor beta chain was obtained from a study of T cells after yellow fever vaccination. Study details: Those fractions that held only low numbers of cells were prepared using the SMART-Seq v4 Ultra Low Input RNA kit.

In germline, CDR1 is SGHRS, CDR2 YFSETQ. This CDR3 is built from 14 residues. Trimming removed 4 bases from V and 2 bases from J, with 13 bases in between. This clonotype was counted only a few times. Template switching by 5'RACE produced TCR cDNA, adding a universal primer site and UMIs. TCRdb reprocessed the 5' RACE reads via MiXCR and lists one record per CDR3 protein. The repertoire holds a few hundred thousand distinct CDR3 sequences, with approximately 18% as singletons. Sequencing was performed on PBMCs, taken before the yellow fever booster vaccination. The receptor was derived from a man younger than 35 who received the YFV17D yellow fever vaccine. The chain is built from TRBV5-1 and TRBJ2-7; D ambiguous. Here the CDR3 DNA reads TGCGCCAGCAGCCCGGACCAGTCCGCCTACGAGCAGTACTTC. It translates to CASSPDQSAYEQYF.